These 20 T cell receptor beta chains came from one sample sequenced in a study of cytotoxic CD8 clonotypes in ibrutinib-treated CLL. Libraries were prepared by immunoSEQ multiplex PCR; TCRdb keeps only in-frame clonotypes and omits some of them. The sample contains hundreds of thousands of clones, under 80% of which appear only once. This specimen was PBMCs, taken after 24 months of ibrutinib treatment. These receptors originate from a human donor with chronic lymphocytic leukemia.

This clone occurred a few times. The CDR3 sequence: CASSYGTRRPTYEQYF. The CDR3 nucleotides are TGTGCCAGCAGTTACGGGACGAGGCGCCCTACCTACGAGCAGTACTTC. The chain combines TRBV6-5 with TRBJ2-7; D may correspond to TRBD1 or TRBD2 (5 bases each). Between the trimmed V and J ends, which lost 2 bases and 2 bases, there was a span of 16 bases. Germline V gene sequence: CDR1 MNHEY, CDR2 SVGAGI. The CDR3 is made up of 16 amino acids.

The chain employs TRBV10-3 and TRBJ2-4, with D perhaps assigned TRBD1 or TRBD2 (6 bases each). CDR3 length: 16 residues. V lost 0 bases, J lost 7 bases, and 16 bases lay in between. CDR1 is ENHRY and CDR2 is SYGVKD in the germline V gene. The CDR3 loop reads CAISESKGGNLNIQYF. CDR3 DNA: TGTGCCATCAGTGAGTCTAAGGGGGGAAACTTGAACATTCAGTACTTC.

CDR3 residues: CASSSRLAGTDTQYF. DNA for the CDR3: TGTGCCAGCAGCTCGAGACTAGCGGGCACAGATACGCAGTATTTT. V gene TRBV11-1 combines with J gene TRBJ2-3; 9 bases align to TRBD2. Germline loops: CDR1 SGHAT, CDR2 FQDESV (reference sequence). There are 15 residues in the CDR3. V trimming: 4 bases; J trimming: 1 base; junction bases outside the gene matches: 3.

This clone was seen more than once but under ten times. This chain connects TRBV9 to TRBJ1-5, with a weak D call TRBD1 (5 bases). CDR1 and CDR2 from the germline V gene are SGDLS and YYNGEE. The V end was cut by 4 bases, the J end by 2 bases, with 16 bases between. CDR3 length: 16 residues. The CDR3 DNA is TGTGCCAGCAGCCTCAGGGTTCGAGGCGGCAATCAGCCCCAGCATTTT. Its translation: CASSLRVRGGNQPQHF.

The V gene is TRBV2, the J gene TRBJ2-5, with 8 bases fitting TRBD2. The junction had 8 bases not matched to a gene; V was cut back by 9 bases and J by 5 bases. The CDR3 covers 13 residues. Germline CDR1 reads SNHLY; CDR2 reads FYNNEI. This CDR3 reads CARRAGGGETQYF. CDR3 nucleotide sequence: TGTGCCAGAAGGGCGGGAGGTGGGGAGACCCAGTACTTC.

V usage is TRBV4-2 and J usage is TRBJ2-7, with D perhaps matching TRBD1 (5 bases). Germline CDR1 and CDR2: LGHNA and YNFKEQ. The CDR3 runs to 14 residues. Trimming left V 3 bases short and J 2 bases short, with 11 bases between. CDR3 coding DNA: TGTGCCAGCAGCCAGGCAGGGCCGACCTACGAGCAGTACTTC. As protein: CASSQAGPTYEQYF.

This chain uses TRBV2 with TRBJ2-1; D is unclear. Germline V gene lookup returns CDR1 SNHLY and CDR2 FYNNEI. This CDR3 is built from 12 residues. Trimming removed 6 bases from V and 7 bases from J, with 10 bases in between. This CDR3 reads CASSAYLNEQFF. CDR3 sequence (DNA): TGTGCCAGCAGCGCCTACTTGAATGAGCAGTTCTTC.

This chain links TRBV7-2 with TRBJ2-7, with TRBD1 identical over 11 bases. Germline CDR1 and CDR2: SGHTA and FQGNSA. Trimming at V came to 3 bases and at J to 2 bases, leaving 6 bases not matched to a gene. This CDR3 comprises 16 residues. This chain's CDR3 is CASSFGQGAITYEQYF. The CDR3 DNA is TGTGCCAGCAGCTTCGGACAGGGGGCCATCACCTACGAGCAGTACTTC.

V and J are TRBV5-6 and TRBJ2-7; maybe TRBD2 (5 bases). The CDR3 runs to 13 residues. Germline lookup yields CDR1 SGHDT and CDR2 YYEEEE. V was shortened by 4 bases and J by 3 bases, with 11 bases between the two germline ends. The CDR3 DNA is TGTGCCAGCAGCCCGGGATACTACTACGAGCAGTACTTC. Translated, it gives CASSPGYYYEQYF.

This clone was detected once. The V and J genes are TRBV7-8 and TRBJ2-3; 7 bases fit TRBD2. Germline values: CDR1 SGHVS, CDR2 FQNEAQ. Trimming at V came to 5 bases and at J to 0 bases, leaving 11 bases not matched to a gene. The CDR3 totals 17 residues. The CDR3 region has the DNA TGTGCCAGCAGCCCAGTGGGGACTAAGATCAGCACAGATACGCAGTATTTT. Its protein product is CASSPVGTKISTDTQYF.

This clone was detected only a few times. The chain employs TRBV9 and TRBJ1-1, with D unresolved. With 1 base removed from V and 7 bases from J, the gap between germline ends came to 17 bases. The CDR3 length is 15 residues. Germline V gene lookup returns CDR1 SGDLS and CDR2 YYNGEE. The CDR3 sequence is CASSVTGTVAVEAFF. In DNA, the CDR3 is TGTGCCAGCAGCGTAACCGGTACAGTAGCAGTTGAAGCTTTCTTT.

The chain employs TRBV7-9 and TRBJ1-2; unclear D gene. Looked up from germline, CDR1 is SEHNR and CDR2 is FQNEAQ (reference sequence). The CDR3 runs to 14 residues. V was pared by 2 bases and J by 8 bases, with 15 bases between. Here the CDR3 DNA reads TGTGCCAGCAGCTTAAATACTCGCGAGTTGGGCTACACCTTC. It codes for CASSLNTRELGYTF.

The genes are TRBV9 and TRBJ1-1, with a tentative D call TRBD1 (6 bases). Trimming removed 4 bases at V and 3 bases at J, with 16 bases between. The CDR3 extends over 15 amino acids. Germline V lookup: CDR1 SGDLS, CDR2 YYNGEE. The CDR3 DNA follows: TGTGCCAGCAGCTTGACAGGAACCGGGGACACTGAAGCTTTCTTT. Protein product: CASSLTGTGDTEAFF. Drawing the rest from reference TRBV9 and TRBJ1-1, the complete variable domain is DSGVTQTPKHLITATGQRVTLRCSPRSGDLSVYWYQQSLDQGLQFLIQYYNGEERAKGNILERFSAQQFPDLHSELNLSSLELGDSALYFCASSLTGTGDTEAFFGQGTRLTVV.

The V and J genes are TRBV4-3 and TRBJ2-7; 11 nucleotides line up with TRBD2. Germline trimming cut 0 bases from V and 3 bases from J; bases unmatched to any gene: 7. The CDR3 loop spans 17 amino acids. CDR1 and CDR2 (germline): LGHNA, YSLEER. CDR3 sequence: CASSQELAGEGDYEQYF. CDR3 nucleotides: TGCGCCAGCAGCCAAGAACTAGCGGGAGAAGGGGACTACGAGCAGTACTTC.

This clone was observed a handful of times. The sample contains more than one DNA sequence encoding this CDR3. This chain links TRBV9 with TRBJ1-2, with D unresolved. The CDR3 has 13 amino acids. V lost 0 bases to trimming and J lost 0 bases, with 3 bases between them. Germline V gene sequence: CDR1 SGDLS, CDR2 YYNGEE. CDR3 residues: CASSVDANYGYTF. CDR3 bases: TGTGCCAGCAGCGTAGATGCTAACTATGGCTACACCTTC. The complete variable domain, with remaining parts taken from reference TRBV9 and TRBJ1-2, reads DSGVTQTPKHLITATGQRVTLRCSPRSGDLSVYWYQQSLDQGLQFLIQYYNGEERAKGNILERFSAQQFPDLHSELNLSSLELGDSALYFCASSVDANYGYTFGSGTRLTVV.

The CDR3 sequence is CSVLTPGQGTWTDTQYF. The CDR3 bases are TGCAGCGTTTTGACGCCTGGACAGGGTACCTGGACAGATACGCAGTATTTT. The chain recombines TRBV29-1 with TRBJ2-3, with 8 bases aligning to TRBD1. Trimming removed 5 bases from V and 3 bases from J; junction bases left unmatched: 16. CDR1 SQVTM and CDR2 ANQGSEA come from the germline V gene. This CDR3 spans 17 amino acids.

CDR3 DNA: TGTGCCAGCAGCTTCGGCGGGACGGGTGGCTACACCTTC. It specifies CASSFGGTGGYTF. This chain connects TRBV7-2 to TRBJ1-2; a weak D match, TRBD1 (5 bases). This CDR3 has 13 residues. From germline, CDR1 is SGHTA and CDR2 FQGNSA. V was shortened by 3 bases and J by 7 bases, with 12 bases between the two germline ends. The variable domain in full, completed from reference TRBV7-2 and TRBJ1-2, reads GAGVSQSPSNKVTEKGKDVELRCDPISGHTALYWYRQSLGQGLEFLIYFQGNSAPDKSGLPSDRFSAERTGGSVSTLTIQRTQQEDSAVYLCASSFGGTGGYTFGSGTRLTVV.

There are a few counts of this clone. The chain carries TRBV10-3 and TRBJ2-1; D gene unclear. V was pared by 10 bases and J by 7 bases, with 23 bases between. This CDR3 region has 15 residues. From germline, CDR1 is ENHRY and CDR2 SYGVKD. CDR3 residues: CATHLGRINDNEQFF. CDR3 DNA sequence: TGTGCCACCCACTTAGGCCGGATAAATGATAATGAGCAGTTCTTC.

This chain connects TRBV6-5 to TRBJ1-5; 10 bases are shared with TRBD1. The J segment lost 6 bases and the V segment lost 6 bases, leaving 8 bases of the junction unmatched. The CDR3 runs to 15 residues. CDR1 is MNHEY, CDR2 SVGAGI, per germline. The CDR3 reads CASSPGTGALQPQHF. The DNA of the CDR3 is TGTGCCAGCAGCCCCGGGACAGGGGCCCTTCAGCCCCAGCATTTT.

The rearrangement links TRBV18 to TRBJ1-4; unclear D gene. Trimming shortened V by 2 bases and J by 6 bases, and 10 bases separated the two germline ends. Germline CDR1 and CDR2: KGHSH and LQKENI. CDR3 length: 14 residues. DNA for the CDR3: TGTGCCAGCTCACCATCGGGCGGGGATGAAAAACTGTTTTTT. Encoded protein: CASSPSGGDEKLFF.